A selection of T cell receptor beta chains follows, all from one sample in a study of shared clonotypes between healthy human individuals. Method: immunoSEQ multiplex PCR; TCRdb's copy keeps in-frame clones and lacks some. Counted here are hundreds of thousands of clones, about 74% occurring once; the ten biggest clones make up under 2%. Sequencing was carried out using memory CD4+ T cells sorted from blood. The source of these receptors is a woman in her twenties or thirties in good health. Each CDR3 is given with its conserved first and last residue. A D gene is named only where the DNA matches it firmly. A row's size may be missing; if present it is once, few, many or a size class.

TGCGCCAGCAGCCCAGGACAGGGGGCAGGGGAGACCCAGTACTTC CASSPGQGAGETQYF TRBD1 NA TRBJ2-5 15 TRBV5-1
TGTGCCAGCAGCCGAAAGGCAGGGCTCTACGAGCAGTACTTC CASSRKAGLYEQYF NA NA TRBJ2-7 14 TRBV5-8
TGTGCCAGCACTAAAGGACAGACTAATGAAAAACTGTTTTTT CASTKGQTNEKLFF NA NA TRBJ1-4 14 TRBV6-6
TGTGCCATCGGCTCCAGACTAGCGGGAGGGAGCACAGATACGCAGTATTTT CAIGSRLAGGSTDTQYF TRBD2 NA TRBJ2-3 17 TRBV10-3
TGTGCCAGCAGCTCGGGGACAGGGAATCAGCCCCAGCATTTT CASSSGTGNQPQHF TRBD1 NA TRBJ1-5 14 TRBV11-2
TGCGCCAGCAGCTTGGCGTCGGGCGCGGGAGGGCCCGGTCCCCAAGAGACCCAGTACTTC CASSLASGAGGPGPQETQYF TRBD2 few TRBJ2-5 20 TRBV5-1
TGTGCCAGCAGTCCCGTCTGGGTTCGGAACACTGAAGCTTTCTTT CASSPVWVRNTEAFF NA NA TRBJ1-1 15 TRBV28
TGTGCCAGCAGTTCCCTCGGGGACCCCTCCTACGAGCAGTACTTC CASSSLGDPSYEQYF NA once TRBJ2-7 15 TRBV28
TGCGCCAGCAGCGACGGACAGGGGCTGATTGTTGAGACCCAGTACTTC CASSDGQGLIVETQYF TRBD1 few TRBJ2-5 16 TRBV5-1
TGTGCCAGTAGTATCGCGGGGGGTTTGGAGACCCAGTACTTC CASSIAGGLETQYF TRBD2 NA TRBJ2-5 14 TRBV19